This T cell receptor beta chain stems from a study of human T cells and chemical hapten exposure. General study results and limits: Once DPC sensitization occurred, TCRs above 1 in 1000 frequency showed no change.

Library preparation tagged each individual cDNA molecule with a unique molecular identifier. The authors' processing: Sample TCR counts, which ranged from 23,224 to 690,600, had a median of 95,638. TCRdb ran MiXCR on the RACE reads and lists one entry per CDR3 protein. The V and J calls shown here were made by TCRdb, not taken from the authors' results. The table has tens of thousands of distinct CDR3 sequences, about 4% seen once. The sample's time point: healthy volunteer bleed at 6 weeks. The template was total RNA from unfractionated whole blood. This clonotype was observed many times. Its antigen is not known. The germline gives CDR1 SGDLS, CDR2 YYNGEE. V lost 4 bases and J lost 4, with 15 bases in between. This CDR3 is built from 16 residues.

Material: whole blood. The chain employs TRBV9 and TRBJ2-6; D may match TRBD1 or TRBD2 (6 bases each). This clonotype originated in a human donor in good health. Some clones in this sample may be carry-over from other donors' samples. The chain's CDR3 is CASSPGGGPGANVLTF. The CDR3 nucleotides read TGTGCCAGCAGCCCAGGTGGGGGGCCCGGGGCCAACGTCCTGACTTTC.